Described below is a single TCR beta chain sequence and its context. The data belong to a study of Ad26.COV2.S vaccination and SARS-CoV-2 variants. Treatment of the sample: roughly 20 received Ad26.COV2.S at low or high dose, single or two shots; about 5 received placebo; per-sample allocation not given. The samples date from day 63 after the first vaccine or placebo injection. Germline V lookup: CDR1 SGHDN, CDR2 FVKESK. V lost 1 base, J lost 8 bases, and 12 bases lay in between. The CDR3 consists of 13 residues. Profiling relied on immunoSEQ multiplex PCR, and the TCRdb table lists in-frame clones only, not all of them. The table includes roughly 680,000 clones, 89% detected once.

The genes are TRBV14 and TRBJ2-7; no reliable D call. The source was peripheral blood, collected in a trial of Ad26.COV2.S vaccine versus placebo. The receptor was isolated from a person between 18 and 59 years old who received the Ad26.COV2.S COVID-19 vaccine or a placebo. The CDR3 bases are TGTGCCAGCAGCCAAGGGGCTAGTAGAAAGCAGTACTTC. Translated, it gives CASSQGASRKQYF.